A selection of T cell receptor beta chains follows, all from one sample in a study of shared clonotypes between healthy human individuals. Produced via immunoSEQ multiplex PCR; TCRdb's table is partial and in-frame only. The table lists about 2.3 million clones, around 90% of them singletons. The sequencing sample was made of naive CD4+ T cells from PBMCs. These receptors came from a man between 18 and 35 years old in good health. Some clones in this sample may be carry-over from other donors' samples. Both conserved end residues are part of each CDR3. Each record gives: clone size, J gene, V gene, CDR3 protein. Rows may omit the clone size; those that give it use once, few, many or a size class.

once | TRBJ1-2 | TRBV9 | CASSAQGNWGGYTF
. | TRBJ2-3 | TRBV6-1 | CASSEGLVGADTQYF
. | TRBJ1-6 | TRBV28 | CASSPSGTGRNSPLHF
. | TRBJ1-2 | TRBV7-9 | CASSAGRDGYTF
once | TRBJ2-7 | TRBV18 | CASSPSLDYEQYF
. | TRBJ2-5 | TRBV28 | CASRSSQGSQETQYF
. | TRBJ1-2 | TRBV11-2 | CASSLLSLLTGSHGYTF
. | TRBJ1-2 | TRBV27 | CASTRLGPGSYYGYTF
few | TRBJ1-5 | TRBV18 | CASSPGDNQPQHF
. | TRBJ1-5 | TRBV7-8 | CASSTLGGLMSNQPQHF
. | TRBJ1-2 | TRBV18 | CASSSPGTVFLGYTF
. | TRBJ1-3 | TRBV19 | CASNAGGSGNTIYF
. | TRBJ1-1 | TRBV7-2 | CASRFRQGPEAFF